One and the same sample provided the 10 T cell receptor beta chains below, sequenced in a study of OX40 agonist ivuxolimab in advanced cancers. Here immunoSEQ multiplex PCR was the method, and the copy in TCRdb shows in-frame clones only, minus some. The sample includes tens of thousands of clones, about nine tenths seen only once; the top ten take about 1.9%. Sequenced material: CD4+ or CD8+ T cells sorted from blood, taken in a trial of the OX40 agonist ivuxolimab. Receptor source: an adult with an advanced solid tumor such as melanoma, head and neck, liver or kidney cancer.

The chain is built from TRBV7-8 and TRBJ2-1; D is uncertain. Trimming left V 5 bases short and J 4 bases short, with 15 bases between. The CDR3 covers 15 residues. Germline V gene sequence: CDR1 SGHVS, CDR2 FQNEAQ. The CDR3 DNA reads TGTGCCAGCAGCCCGCCTAGGGCCATATACAATGAGCAGTTCTTC. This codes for CASSPPRAIYNEQFF.

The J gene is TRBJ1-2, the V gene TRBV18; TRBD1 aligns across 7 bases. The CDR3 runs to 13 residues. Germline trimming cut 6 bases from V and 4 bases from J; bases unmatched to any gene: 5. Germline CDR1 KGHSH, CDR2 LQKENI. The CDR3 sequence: CASSTTGSYGYTF. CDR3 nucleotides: TGTGCCAGCTCGACGACAGGGTCCTATGGCTACACCTTC.

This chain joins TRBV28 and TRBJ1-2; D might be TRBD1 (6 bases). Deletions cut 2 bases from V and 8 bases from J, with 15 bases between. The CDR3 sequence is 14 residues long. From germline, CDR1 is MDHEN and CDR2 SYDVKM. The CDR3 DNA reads TGTGCCAGCAGTTTAATCGGCAGGGGAGGCGGCTACACCTTC. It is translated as CASSLIGRGGGYTF.

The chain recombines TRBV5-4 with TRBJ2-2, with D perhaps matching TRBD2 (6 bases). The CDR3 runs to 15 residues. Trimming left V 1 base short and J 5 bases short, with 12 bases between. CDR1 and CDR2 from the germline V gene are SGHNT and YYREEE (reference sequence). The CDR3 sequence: CASSLRRDGTGELFF. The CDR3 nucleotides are TGTGCCAGCAGCTTGAGGCGGGACGGGACCGGGGAGCTGTTTTTT.

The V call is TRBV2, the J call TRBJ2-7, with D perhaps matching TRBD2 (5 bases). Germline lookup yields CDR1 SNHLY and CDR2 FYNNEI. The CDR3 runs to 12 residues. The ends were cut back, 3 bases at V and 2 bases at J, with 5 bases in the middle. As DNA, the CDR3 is TGTGCCAGCAGTGAGGAGGCCTACGAGCAGTACTTC. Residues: CASSEEAYEQYF.

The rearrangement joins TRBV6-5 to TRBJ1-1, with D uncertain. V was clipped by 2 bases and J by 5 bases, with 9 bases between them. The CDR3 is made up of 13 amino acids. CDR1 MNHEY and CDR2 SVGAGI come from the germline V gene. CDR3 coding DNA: TGTGCCAGCAGTTACGACTTTACGACTGAAGCTTTCTTT. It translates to CASSYDFTTEAFF.

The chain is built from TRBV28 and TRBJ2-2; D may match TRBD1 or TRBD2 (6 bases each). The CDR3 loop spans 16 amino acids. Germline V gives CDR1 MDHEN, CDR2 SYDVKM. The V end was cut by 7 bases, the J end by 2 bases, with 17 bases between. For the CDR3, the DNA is TGTGCCAGCAACCTCGCAGGGGCGGGAAACACCGGGGAGCTGTTTTTT. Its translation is CASNLAGAGNTGELFF.

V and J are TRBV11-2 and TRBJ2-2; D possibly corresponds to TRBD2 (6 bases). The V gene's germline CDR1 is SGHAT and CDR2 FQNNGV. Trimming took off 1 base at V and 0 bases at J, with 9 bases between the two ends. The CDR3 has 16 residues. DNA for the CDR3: TGTGCCAGCAGCTTAGCGGGAGCGTCGAACACCGGGGAGCTGTTTTTT. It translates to CASSLAGASNTGELFF.

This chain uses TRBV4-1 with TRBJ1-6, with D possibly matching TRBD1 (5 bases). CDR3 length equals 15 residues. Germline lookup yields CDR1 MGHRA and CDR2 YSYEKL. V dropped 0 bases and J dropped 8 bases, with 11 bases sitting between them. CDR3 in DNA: TGCGCCAGCAGCCAAGAGCCCTTAGGGGATTCACCCCTCCACTTT. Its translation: CASSQEPLGDSPLHF.

The CDR3: CASRNPGYTGELFF. CDR3 sequence (DNA): TGTGCCAGCAGGAATCCGGGATACACCGGGGAGCTGTTTTTT. The rearrangement joins TRBV6-5 to TRBJ2-2; D perhaps matches TRBD2 (5 bases). This CDR3 has 14 amino acids. Looked up from germline, CDR1 is MNHEY and CDR2 is SVGAGI. Trimming shortened V by 6 bases and J by 3 bases, and 11 bases separated the two germline ends.